Detailed here is one TCR beta chain. The V and J ends lost 6 bases and 4 bases, in that order; junction bases with no gene match: 13. CDR3 length equals 15 residues. The germline CDR1 and CDR2 sequences are DFQATT and SNEGSKA (reference sequence). According to the study, genomic DNA was the template for TCR beta VDJ and CDR3 profiling. TCRdb ran MiXCR on the reads and lists one entry per CDR3 protein. Here the sample spans about 160,000 distinct CDR3 sequences, 35% to 55% being singletons. This sample was taken from a study of CD8+CD57+ T cells in acquired aplastic anemia. The chain has TRBV20-1 and TRBJ2-7; TRBD2 matches 9 bases. This receptor was taken from a human donor in good health. The sequenced sample was sorted CD4+, CD8+, or CD8+CD57+ T cells (not recorded which) from PBMCs. CDR3 DNA sequence: TGCAGTGCCAGCTATTGCGGGAGGGCATCATACGAGCAGTACTTC. Encoded protein: CSASYCGRASYEQYF.